One T cell receptor beta chain is described in this entry. Methods used by the authors: Amplifying reference gene primers gave estimates of nucleated cell counts. The data were produced by immunoSEQ multiplex PCR, yet TCRdb's version contains in-frame clones alone and is incomplete. That table gives V, J and clone size, and the DNA gave D and trimming. The table shows a few hundred thousand clones, with approximately 87% occurring only once. The data were obtained in a study of blood T cell repertoires in COVID-19. Enrolled during active infection, Seattle patients were then followed longitudinally. Per germline, CDR1 KGHSH and CDR2 LQKENI. The CDR3 contains 16 residues. Trimming cost V 2 bases and J 3 bases; bases outside gene matches: 5.

The sample comprised peripheral blood. V gene TRBV18 combines with J gene TRBJ2-2; 8 bases match TRBD1. This TCR was sampled from a woman under 40 with COVID-19, enrolled during active disease. The CDR3 spells CASSPYSRGHTGELFF. In nucleotides, the CDR3 is TGTGCCAGCTCACCATATTCCAGGGGGCACACCGGGGAGCTGTTTTTT.